This TCR beta chain was captured in a study of blood T cells in healthy people across ages (dated by TCRdb to 2014 to 2015). About the full investigation: In model experiments, roughly one uniquely barcoded TCR beta cDNA molecule per two T cells was captured by template switching. For two donors (one aged 18 to 30 and one aged 80 or older), the study analyzed two additional independent replicas of 1 million unique cDNA reads from the same blood draw. To avoid experimental bias, donors of different ages were randomly spread across the sequencing lanes. The donors were divided into four age groups: young (average 16 years), middle-aged (around 41), aged (roughly 66) and long-lived (about 80). To track age-related changes in TCR beta repertoire diversity, the study relied on deep sequencing normalized with unique cDNA molecular identifiers. Overall study results and their limits: The CMV infection status of donors was not known, potentially confounding age-related changes in expanded clonotypes. Estimates of total diversity from one million sequenced T cells were regarded as lower bounds and underestimates. Compared with the aged group, more naive CD4+ T cells, fewer expanded clones and increased TCR diversity were shown by the long-lived group, suggesting age selection. There was a strong correlation between observed TCR beta diversity and the percentage of naive T cells measured by flow cytometry. Because profiling used bulk unsorted PBMCs, naive and antigen-experienced compartments could not be compared conclusively. As age increased, observed TCR beta diversity per million T cells dropped in a roughly linear way, and a significant reduction was already evident by age roughly 40.

The 40 or so donors, aged about 6 to 95 years, were systemically healthy Caucasian individuals from Russia. Each donor gave approximately 9.3 milliliters of peripheral blood, collected into EDTA-treated Vacutainer tubes. PBMCs were isolated by Ficoll-Paque density-gradient centrifugation, with at least 6 million obtained per sample. Trizol reagent was used to extract total RNA from the PBMCs, yielding at least 5 micrograms per sample. Naive CD45RAhigh/CD27high T cell percentages were measured by flow cytometry on a PBMC aliquot from every donor. The method was 5' RACE. Sequencing relied on an Illumina HiSeq 2500. A second PCR of roughly 6 to 11 cycles was run with a J-beta primer mix and a sample-barcoded 5' primer. A unique molecular identifier was introduced onto each TCR beta cDNA molecule by a template-switch 5' adaptor carrying 12 random nucleotides. At least 2.5 million CDR3-containing paired-end reads were obtained from each sample. First-strand cDNA was synthesized from all RNA with the Mint cDNA synthesis kit, primed by a TRBC-specific oligonucleotide. Following uracil-DNA glycosylase treatment, all cDNA underwent a first 18-cycle PCR with the universal primers M1SS and BC2_uni_R. Per the source publication's procedure: Normalization of each sample was performed by random selection of 1 million high-quality reads, each carrying a distinct molecular identifier. Reads with shared molecular identifiers were discarded instead of being binned into consensus sequences. CDR3 identification, clonotype clustering and error correction used MiTCR with a Q25 quality threshold and the strictest error-elimination algorithm. Lower-bound total TCR beta diversity was estimated with a nonparametric unseen species model using Euler transformation. The public reads were run again by TCRdb, first through fastp at Q25 and then through MiXCR, and only productive beta chains were kept. Entries that share a CDR3 protein sequence are merged under the most common genes and DNA. TCRdb, not the authors, supplied the V and J calls. The sample has hundreds of thousands of distinct CDR3 sequences on record, under 50% of them singletons. The ten largest clones take up roughly 12% of the sample.

A word on this clonotype: Its antigen is currently not known. The sample holds no much larger clone one base away, and base qualities are not on file.

Relative to germline, V is missing 5 bases and J is missing 0 bases, with 5 bases of the junction outside any gene match. Its CDR3 holds 16 amino acids, cysteine through phenylalanine. Solely the CDR3 DNA is kept, with 48 bases framed from the first base. The germline V gene supplies CDR1 SQVTM and CDR2 ANQGSEA. Recombination joined TRBV29-1 with TRBJ2-3; 13 middle bases align to TRBD2. The sequenced sample consisted of blood. This TCR came from a man aged 30 to 39 in good health. The sequenced DNA: TGCAGCGTTACGACTAGCGGGGGGCAAAGCACAGATACGCAGTATTTT. Translated, it gives CSVTTSGGQSTDTQYF.